Ten or more counts support the clone carrying this T cell receptor beta chain. What it binds is unknown. The data originate from a study of early T cells in non-severe SARS-CoV-2 infection. Study details: Sequencing was performed on bulk RNA from unsorted whole blood, leaving chains unpaired. Notes on the study in general: The matching step, a VDJdb search, favored anti-spike CD8 responses and missed private and CD4 specificities.

Unique molecular identifiers (one per individual cDNA molecule) were attached. One entry per CDR3 protein results from TCRdb running MiXCR on the 5' RACE reads. This table has around 94,000 distinct CDR3 sequences, around 13% appearing once. Per the germline V gene, CDR1 is MNHNY and CDR2 is SVGAGI (reference sequence). Trimming removed 0 bases from V and 4 bases from J; junction bases left unmatched: 7. CDR3 length equals 16 residues. Sequences were obtained from whole blood. This receptor was obtained from an adult who was a healthcare worker with PCR-confirmed SARS-CoV-2 infection or an uninfected control (not recorded which). This chain joins TRBV6-6 and TRBJ2-5; 8 bases fit TRBD2. The CDR3: CASSYSPAGERETQYF. The CDR3 DNA follows: TGTGCCAGCAGTTACTCCCCAGCGGGAGAGCGAGAGACCCAGTACTTC.